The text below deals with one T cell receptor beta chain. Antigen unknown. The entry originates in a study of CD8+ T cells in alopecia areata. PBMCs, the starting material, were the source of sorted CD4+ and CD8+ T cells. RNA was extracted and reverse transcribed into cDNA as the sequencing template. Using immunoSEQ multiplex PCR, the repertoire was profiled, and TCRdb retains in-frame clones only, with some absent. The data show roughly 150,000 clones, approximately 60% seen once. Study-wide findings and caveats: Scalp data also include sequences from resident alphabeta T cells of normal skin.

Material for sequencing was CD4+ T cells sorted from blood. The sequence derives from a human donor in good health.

The CDR3 loop reads CSVALGPRQTQYF. The CDR3 DNA reads as TGCAGCGTCGCCCTCGGACCTCGTCAGACCCAGTACTTC. The rearrangement joins TRBV29-1 to TRBJ2-5; D is uncertain. With 6 bases removed from V and 6 bases from J, the gap between germline ends came to 17 bases. Germline CDR1 is SQVTM and CDR2 is ANQGSEA. This CDR3 comprises 13 residues. The full variable domain, its missing parts supplied by reference TRBV29-1 and TRBJ2-5, is SAVISQKPSRDICQRGTSLTIQCQVDSQVTMMFWYRQQPGQSLTLIATANQGSEATYESGFVIDKFPISRPNLTFSTLTVSNMSPEDSSIYLCSVALGPRQTQYFGPGTRLLVL.